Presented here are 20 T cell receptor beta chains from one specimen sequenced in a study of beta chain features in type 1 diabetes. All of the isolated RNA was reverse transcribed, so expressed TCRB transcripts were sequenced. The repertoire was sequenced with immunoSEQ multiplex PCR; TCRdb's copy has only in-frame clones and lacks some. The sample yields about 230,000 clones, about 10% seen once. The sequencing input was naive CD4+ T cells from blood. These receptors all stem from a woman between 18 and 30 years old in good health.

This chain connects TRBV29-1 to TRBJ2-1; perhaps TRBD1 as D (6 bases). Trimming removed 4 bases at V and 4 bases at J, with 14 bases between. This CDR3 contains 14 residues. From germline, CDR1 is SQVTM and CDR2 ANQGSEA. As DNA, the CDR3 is TGCAGCGTTGCCCGGGACAATAATTACAATGAGCAGTTCTTC. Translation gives CSVARDNNYNEQFF.

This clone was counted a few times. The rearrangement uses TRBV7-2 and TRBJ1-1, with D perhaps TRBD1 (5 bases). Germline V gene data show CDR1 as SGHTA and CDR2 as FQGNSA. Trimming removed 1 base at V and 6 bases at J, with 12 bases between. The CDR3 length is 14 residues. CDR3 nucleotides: TGTGCCAGCAGCTTAGTTGTCAGGGCGGCTGAAGCTTTCTTT. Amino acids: CASSLVVRAAEAFF. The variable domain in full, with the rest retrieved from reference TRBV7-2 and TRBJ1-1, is GAGVSQSPSNKVTEKGKDVELRCDPISGHTALYWYRQSLGQGLEFLIYFQGNSAPDKSGLPSDRFSAERTGGSVSTLTIQRTQQEDSAVYLCASSLVVRAAEAFFGQGTRLTVV.

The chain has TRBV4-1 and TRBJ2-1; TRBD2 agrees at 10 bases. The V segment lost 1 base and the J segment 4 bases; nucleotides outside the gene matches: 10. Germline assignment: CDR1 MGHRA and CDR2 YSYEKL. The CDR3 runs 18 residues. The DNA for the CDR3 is TGCGCCAGCAGCCAAGTCCCGGGGCTAGCGGGAGCATACAATGAGCAGTTCTTC. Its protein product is CASSQVPGLAGAYNEQFF.

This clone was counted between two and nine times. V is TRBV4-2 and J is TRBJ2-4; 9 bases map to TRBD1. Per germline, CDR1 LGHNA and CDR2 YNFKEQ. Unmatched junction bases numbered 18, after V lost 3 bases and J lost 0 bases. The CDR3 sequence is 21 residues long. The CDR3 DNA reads TGTGCCAGCAGCCATGTTTCTATGCTAACCGGGACAGGGCTAGCCAAAAACATTCAGTACTTC. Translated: CASSHVSMLTGTGLAKNIQYF.

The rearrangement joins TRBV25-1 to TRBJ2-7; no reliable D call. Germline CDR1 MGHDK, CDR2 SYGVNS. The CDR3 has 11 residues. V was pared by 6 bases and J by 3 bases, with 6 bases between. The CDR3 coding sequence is TGTGCCAGCAGCGGTCTCTACGAGCAGTACTTC. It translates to CASSGLYEQYF.

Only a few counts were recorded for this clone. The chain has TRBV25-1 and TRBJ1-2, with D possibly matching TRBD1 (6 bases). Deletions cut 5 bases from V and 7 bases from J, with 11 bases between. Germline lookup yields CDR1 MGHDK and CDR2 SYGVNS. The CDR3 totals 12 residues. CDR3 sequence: CASSTGPSGYTF. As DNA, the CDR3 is TGTGCCAGCAGTACAGGGCCTAGTGGCTACACCTTC.

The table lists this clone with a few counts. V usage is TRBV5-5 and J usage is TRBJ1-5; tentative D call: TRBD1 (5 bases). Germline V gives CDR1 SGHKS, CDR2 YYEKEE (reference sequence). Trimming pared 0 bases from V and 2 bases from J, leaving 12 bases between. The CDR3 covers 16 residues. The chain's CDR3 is CASSLVGVVGNQPQHF. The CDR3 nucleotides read TGTGCCAGCAGCTTGGTAGGGGTGGTCGGCAATCAGCCCCAGCATTTT.

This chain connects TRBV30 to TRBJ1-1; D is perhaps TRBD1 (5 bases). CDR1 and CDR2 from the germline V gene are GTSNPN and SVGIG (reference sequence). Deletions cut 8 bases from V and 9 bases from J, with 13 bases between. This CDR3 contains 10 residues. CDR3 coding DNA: TGTGCCGAGATGTCAGGGCAAGCTTTCTTT. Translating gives CAEMSGQAFF.

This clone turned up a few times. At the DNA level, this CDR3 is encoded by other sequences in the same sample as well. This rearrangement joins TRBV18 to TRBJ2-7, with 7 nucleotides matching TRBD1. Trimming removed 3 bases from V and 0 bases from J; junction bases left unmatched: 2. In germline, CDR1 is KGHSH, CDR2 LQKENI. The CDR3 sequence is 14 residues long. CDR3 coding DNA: TGTGCCAGCTCACCGGACAGGACCTCCTACGAGCAGTACTTC. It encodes CASSPDRTSYEQYF.

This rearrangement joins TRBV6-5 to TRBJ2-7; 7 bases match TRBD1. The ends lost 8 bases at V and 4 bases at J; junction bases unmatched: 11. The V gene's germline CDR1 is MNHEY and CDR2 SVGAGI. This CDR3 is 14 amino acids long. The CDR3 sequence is CASSRDRDKYEQYF. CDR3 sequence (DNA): TGTGCCAGCTCCCGAGACAGGGACAAGTACGAGCAGTACTTC.

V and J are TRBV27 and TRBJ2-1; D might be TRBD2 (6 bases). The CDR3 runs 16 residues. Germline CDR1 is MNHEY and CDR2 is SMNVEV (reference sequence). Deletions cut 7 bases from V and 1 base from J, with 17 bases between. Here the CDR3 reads CASKGSGVRSYNEQFF. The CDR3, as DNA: TGTGCCAGCAAGGGTAGCGGCGTACGATCCTACAATGAGCAGTTCTTC.

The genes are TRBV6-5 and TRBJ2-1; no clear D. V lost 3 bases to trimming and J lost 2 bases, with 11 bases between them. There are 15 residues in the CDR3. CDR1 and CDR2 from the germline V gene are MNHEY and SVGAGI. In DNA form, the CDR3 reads TGTGCCAGCAGTTATGACAAAATCACCTACAATGAGCAGTTCTTC. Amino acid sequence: CASSYDKITYNEQFF.

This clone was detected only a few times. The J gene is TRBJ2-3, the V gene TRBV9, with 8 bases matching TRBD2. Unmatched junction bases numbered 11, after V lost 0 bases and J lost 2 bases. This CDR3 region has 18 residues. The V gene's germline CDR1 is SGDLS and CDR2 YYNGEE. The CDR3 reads CASSVEPSGRGVTDTQYF. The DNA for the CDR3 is TGTGCCAGCAGCGTAGAACCTAGCGGGCGGGGAGTCACAGATACGCAGTATTTT.

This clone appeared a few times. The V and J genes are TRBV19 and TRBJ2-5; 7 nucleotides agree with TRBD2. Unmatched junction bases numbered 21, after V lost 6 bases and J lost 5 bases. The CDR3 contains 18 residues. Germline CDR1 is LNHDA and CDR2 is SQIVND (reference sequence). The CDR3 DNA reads TGTGCCAGTAGCAACCTGGGAGGGCCCGCCTGGTTAGACGAGACCCAGTACTTC. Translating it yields CASSNLGGPAWLDETQYF.

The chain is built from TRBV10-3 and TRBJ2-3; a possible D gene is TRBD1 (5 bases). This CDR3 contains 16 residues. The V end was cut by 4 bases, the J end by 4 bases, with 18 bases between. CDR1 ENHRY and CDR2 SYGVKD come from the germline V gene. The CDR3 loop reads CAISVSPQGSPDTQYF. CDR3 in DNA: TGTGCCATCAGTGTGTCCCCCCAGGGATCCCCAGATACGCAGTATTTT.

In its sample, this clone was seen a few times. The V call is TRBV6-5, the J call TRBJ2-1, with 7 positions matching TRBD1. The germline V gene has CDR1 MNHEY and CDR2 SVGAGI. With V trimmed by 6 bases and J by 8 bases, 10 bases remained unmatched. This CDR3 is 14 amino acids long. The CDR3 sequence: CASRLFAGTDEQFF. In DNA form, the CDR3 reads TGTGCCAGCAGGCTATTCGCCGGGACAGATGAGCAGTTCTTC.

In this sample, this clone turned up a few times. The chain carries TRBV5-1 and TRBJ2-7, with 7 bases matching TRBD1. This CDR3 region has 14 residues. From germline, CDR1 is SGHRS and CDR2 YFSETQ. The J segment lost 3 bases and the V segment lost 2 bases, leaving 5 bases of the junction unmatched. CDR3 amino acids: CASSFGTDNYEQYF. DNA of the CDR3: TGCGCCAGCAGCTTCGGGACAGATAACTACGAGCAGTACTTC.

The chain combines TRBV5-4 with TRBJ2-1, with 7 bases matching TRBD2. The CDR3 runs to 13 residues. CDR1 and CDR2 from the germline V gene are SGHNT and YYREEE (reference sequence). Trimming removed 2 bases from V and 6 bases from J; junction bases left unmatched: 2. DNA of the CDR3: TGTGCCAGCAGCTTCCGCGGGAGCAATGAGCAGTTCTTC. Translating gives CASSFRGSNEQFF.

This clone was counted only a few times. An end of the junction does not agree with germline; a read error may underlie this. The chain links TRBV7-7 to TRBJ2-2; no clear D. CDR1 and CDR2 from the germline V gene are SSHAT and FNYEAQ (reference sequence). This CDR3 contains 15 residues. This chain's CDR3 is CASSLGPTNTGELFF. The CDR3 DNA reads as TGTGCTAGCAGCTTAGGCCCCACAAACACCGGGGAGCTGTTTTTT.

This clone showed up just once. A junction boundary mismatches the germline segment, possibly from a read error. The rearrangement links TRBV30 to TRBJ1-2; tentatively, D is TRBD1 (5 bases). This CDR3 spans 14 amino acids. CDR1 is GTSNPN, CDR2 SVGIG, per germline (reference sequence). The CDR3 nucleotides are TGTGCCTGGAGTGTGCGGGGGAGGGACTATGGCCACACCTTC. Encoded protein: CAWSVRGRDYGHTF. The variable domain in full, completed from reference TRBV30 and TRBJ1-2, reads SQTIHQWPATLVQPVGSPLSLECTVEGTSNPNLYWYRQAAGRGLQLLFYSVGIGQISSEVPQNLSASRPQDRQFILSSKKLLLSDSGFYLCAWSVRGRDYGHTFGSGTRLTVV.